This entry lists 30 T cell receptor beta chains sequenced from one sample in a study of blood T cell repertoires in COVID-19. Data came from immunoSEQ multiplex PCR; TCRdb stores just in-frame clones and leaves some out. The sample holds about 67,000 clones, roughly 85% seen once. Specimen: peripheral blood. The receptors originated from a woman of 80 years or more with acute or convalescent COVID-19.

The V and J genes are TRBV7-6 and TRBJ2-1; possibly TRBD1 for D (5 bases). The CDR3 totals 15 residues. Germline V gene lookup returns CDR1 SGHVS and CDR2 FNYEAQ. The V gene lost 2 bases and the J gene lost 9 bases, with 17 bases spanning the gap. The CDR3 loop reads CASSLMGPPLGEQFF. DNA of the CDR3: TGTGCCAGCAGCTTAATGGGGCCCCCGTTAGGTGAGCAGTTCTTC.

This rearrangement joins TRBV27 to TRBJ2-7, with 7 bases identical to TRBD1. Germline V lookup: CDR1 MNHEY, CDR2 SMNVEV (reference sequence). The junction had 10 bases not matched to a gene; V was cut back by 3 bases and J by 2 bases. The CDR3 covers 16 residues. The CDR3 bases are TGTGCCAGCAGTTTCCGCGTAACGGGACAGCCCTACGAGCAGTACTTC. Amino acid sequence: CASSFRVTGQPYEQYF.

CDR3 loop: CASSRLAGGYNEQFF. The CDR3 DNA reads TGTGCCAGCAGCCGGCTAGCGGGAGGGTATAATGAGCAGTTCTTC. The gene calls are TRBV11-2 and TRBJ2-1; 12 positions match TRBD2. Germline V lookup: CDR1 SGHAT, CDR2 FQNNGV. V lost 5 bases and J lost 7; bases outside the gene matches: 6. This CDR3 has 15 residues.

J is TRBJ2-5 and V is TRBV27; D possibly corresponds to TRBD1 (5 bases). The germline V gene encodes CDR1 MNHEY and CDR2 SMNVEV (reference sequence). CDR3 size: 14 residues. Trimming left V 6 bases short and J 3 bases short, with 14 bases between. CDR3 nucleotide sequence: TGTGCCAGCAGACGACTTCAGGGTGAAGAGACCCAGTACTTC. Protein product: CASRRLQGEETQYF.

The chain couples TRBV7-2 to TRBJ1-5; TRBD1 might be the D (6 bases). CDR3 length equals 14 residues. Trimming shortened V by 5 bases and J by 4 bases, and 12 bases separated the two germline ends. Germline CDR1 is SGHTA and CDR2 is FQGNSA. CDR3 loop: CASSVQGGNQPQHF. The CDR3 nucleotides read TGTGCCAGCAGCGTACAGGGCGGGAATCAGCCCCAGCATTTT.

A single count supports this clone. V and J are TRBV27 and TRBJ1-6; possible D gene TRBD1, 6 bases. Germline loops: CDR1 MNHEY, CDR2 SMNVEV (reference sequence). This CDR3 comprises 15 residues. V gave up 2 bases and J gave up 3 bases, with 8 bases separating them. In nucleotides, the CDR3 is TGTGCCAGCAGTTTACAGGGGTACTATAATTCACCCCTCCACTTT. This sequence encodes CASSLQGYYNSPLHF.

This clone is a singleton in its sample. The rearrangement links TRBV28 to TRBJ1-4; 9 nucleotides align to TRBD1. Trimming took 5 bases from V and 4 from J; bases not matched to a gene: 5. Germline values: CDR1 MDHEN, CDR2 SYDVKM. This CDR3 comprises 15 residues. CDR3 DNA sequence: TGTGCCAGCAGTACCTCGGGACAGGGTAATGAAAAACTGTTTTTT. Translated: CASSTSGQGNEKLFF.

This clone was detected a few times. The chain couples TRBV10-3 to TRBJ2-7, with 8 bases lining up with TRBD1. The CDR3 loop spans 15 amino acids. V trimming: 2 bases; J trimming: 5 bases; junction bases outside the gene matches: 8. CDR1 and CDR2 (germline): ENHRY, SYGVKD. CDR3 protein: CAISEPRTGSNEQYF. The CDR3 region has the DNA TGTGCCATCAGTGAGCCAAGGACAGGGTCAAACGAGCAGTACTTC.

The CDR3 region has the DNA TGTGCCGTTGCAGGGGTGGCGGACACTGAAGCTTTCTTT. Protein: CAVAGVADTEAFF. This sequence joins TRBV2 and TRBJ1-1; tentatively, D is TRBD1 (6 bases). The CDR3 is 13 amino acids. V was pared by 11 bases and J by 3 bases, with 16 bases between. CDR1 SNHLY and CDR2 FYNNEI come from the germline V gene.

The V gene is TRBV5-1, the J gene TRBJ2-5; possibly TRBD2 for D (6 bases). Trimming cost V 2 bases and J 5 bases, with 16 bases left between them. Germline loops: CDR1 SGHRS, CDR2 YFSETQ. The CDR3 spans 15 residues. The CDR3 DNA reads TGCGCCAGCAGCTTAGACCTAGGGGCGGGGGAGACCCAGTACTTC. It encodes CASSLDLGAGETQYF.

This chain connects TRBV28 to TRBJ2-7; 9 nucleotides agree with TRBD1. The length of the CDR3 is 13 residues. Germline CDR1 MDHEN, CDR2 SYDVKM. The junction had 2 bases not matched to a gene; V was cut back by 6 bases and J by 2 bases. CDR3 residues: CASRGTGTYEQYF. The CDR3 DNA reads TGTGCCAGCAGGGGGACAGGGACCTACGAGCAGTACTTC.

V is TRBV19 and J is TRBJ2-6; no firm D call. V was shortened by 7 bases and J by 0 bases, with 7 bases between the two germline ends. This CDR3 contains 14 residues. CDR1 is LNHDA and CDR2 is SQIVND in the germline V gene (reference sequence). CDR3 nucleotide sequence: TGTGCCAGTACTCAAGCCTCTGGGGCCAACGTCCTGACTTTC. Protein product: CASTQASGANVLTF. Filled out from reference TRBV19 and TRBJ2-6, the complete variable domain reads DGGITQSPKYLFRKEGQNVTLSCEQNLNHDAMYWYRQDPGQGLRLIYYSQIVNDFQKGDIAEGYSVSREKKESFPLTVTSAQKNPTAFYLCASTQASGANVLTFGAGSRLTVL.

For the CDR3, the DNA is TGCGCCAGCAGCTTGTGGGGGACTCACCAAGAGACCCAGTACTTC. Translation: CASSLWGTHQETQYF. This rearrangement joins TRBV5-1 to TRBJ2-5; a weak D match, TRBD2 (6 bases). The germline V and J ends were trimmed by 1 base and 0 bases, with 10 bases remaining between them. Germline V gene lookup returns CDR1 SGHRS and CDR2 YFSETQ. This CDR3 is 15 amino acids long.

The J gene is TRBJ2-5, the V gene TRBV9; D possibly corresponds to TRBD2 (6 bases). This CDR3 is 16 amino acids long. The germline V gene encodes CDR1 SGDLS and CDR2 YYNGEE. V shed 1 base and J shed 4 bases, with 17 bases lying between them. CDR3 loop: CASSVSGGVVGETQYF. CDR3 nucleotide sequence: TGTGCCAGCAGCGTATCCGGGGGAGTAGTTGGAGAGACCCAGTACTTC.

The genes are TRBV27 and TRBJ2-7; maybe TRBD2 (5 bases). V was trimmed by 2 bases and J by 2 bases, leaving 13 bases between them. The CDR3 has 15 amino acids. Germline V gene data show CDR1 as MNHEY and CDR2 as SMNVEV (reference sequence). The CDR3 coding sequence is TGTGCCAGCAGTTTACAGGAGGCCCGTACCTACGAGCAGTACTTC. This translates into CASSLQEARTYEQYF.

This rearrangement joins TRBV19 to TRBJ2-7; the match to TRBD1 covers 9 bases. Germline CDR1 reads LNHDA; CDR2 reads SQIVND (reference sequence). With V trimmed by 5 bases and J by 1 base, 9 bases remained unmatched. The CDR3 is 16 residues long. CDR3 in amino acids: CASSVTGGTTSYEQYF. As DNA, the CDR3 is TGTGCCAGTAGTGTCACAGGGGGCACTACTTCCTACGAGCAGTACTTC.

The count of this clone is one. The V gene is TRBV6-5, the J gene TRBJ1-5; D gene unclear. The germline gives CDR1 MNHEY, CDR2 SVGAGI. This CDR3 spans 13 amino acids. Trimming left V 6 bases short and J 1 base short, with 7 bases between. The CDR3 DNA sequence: TGTGCCAGCAGAGCGAGGAGCAATCAGCCCCAGCATTTT. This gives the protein CASRARSNQPQHF.

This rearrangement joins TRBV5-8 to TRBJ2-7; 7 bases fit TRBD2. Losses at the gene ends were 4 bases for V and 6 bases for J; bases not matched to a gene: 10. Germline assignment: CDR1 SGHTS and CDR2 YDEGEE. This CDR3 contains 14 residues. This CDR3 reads CASSHGGVTGEQYF. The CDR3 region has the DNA TGTGCCAGCAGCCATGGGGGGGTAACGGGCGAGCAGTACTTC.

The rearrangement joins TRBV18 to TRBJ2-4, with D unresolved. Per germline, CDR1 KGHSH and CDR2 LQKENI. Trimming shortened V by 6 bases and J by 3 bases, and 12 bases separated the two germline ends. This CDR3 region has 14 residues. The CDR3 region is CASSYQFGKNIQYF. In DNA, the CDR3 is TGTGCCAGCTCCTATCAATTTGGCAAAAACATTCAGTACTTC.

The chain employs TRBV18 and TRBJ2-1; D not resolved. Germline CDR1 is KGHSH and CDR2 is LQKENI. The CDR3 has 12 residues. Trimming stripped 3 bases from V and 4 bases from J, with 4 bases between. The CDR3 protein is CASSPNYNEQFF. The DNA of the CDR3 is TGTGCCAGCTCACCCAATTACAATGAGCAGTTCTTC. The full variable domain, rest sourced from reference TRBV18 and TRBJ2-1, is NAGVMQNPRHLVRRRGQEARLRCSPMKGHSHVYWYRQLPEEGLKFMVYLQKENIIDESGMPKERFSAEFPKEGPSILRIQQVVRGDSAAYFCASSPNYNEQFFGPGTRLTVL.

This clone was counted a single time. The CDR3, as DNA: TGTGCCAGCAGTTTATTCCAGGGGGCTGGCGGGGAGCTGTTTTTT. It codes for CASSLFQGAGGELFF. The chain employs TRBV27 and TRBJ2-2; 8 bases align to TRBD1. This CDR3 is 15 amino acids long. V dropped 1 base and J dropped 7; count of bases not matched to a gene: 5. Germline CDR1 and CDR2: MNHEY and SMNVEV (reference sequence).

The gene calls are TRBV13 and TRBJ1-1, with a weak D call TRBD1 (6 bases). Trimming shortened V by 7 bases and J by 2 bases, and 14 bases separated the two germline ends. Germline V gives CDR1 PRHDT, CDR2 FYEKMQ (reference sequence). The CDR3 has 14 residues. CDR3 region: CASTTGQINTEAFF. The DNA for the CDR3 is TGTGCCAGCACCACAGGACAGATTAACACTGAAGCTTTCTTT.

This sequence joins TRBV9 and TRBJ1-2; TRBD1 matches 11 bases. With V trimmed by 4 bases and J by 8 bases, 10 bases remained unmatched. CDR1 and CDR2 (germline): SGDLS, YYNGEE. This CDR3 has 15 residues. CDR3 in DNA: TGTGCCAGCAGCTACCTAGGACAGGGGGCGGGAGGCTACACCTTC. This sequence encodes CASSYLGQGAGGYTF.

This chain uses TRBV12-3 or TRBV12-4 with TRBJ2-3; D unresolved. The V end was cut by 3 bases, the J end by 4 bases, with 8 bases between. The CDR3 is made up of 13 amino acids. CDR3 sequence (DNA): TGTGCCAGCAGTTTTATCGTTTCAGATACGCAGTATTTT. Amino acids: CASSFIVSDTQYF.

The CDR3 sequence is CARRRQPQETQYF. The CDR3, as DNA: TGTGCCAGAAGACGACAGCCTCAAGAGACCCAGTACTTC. The gene calls are TRBV19 and TRBJ2-5; possible D gene TRBD1, 5 bases. This CDR3 comprises 13 residues. Germline V gene lookup returns CDR1 LNHDA and CDR2 SQIVND (reference sequence). Between the trimmed V and J ends, which lost 9 bases and 2 bases, there was a span of 13 bases.

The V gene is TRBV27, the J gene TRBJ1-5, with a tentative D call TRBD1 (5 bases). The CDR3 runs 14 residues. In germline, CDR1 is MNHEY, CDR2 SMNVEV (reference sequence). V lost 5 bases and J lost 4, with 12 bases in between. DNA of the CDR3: TGTGCCAGCAGTCCGTACGGGGGTAATCAGCCCCAGCATTTT. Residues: CASSPYGGNQPQHF.

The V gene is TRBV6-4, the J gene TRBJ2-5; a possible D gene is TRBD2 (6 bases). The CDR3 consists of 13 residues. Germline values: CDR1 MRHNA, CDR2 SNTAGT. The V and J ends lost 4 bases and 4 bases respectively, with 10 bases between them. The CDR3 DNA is TGTGCCAGCAGTGTAAACGGGGGAGAGACCCAGTACTTC. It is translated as CASSVNGGETQYF.

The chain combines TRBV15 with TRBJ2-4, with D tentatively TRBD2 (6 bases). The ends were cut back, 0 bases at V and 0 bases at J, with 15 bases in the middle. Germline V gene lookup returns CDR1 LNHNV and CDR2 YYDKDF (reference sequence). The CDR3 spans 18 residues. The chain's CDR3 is CATSRDHGGDLAKNIQYF. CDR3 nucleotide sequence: TGTGCCACCAGCAGAGATCACGGAGGGGACCTAGCCAAAAACATTCAGTACTTC.

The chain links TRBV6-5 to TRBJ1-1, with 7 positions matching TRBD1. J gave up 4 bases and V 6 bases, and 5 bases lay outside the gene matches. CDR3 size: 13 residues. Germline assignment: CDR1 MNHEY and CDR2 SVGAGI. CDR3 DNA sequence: TGTGCCAGCAGGAAAGCAGGGGGCACTGAAGCTTTCTTT. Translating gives CASRKAGGTEAFF.

CDR3 residues: CASSPGGGASDTQYF. CDR3 bases: TGTGCCAGCAGCCCGGGCGGGGGGGCGTCAGATACGCAGTATTTT. The gene calls are TRBV2 and TRBJ2-3; 9 bases align to TRBD2. Germline V gene data show CDR1 as SNHLY and CDR2 as FYNNEI. The CDR3 runs 15 residues. V lost 6 bases, J lost 4 bases, and 8 bases stayed unmatched.